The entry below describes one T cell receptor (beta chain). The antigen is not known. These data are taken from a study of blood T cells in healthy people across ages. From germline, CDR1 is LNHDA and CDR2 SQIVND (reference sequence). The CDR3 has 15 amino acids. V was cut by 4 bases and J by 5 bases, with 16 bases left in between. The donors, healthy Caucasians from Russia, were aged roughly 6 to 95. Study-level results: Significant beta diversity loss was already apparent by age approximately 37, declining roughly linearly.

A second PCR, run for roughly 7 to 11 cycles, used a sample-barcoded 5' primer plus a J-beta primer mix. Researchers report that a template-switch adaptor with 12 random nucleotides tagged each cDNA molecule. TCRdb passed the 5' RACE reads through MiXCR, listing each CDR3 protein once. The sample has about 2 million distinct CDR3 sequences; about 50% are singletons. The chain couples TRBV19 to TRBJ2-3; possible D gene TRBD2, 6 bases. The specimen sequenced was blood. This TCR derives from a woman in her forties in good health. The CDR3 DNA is TGTGCCAGTAGTACTTATGCGGGGCAGCAAGATACGCAGTATTTT. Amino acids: CASSTYAGQQDTQYF.